The 15 T cell receptor beta chains in this list originate from one sample, sequenced in a study of blood T cell repertoires in COVID-19. Produced via immunoSEQ multiplex PCR; TCRdb's table is partial and in-frame only. This sample has about 250,000 clones, with around 83% found just once. Sequencing was performed on peripheral blood. The receptor source for this set is a middle-aged man with active or convalescent COVID-19.

V is TRBV7-9 and J is TRBJ2-1; perhaps TRBD1 as D (6 bases). CDR1 and CDR2 (germline): SEHNR, FQNEAQ (reference sequence). The V gene lost 2 bases and the J gene lost 1 base, with 15 bases spanning the gap. This CDR3 has 17 residues. The CDR3 is CASSLQGSRGSYNEQFF. DNA of the CDR3: TGTGCCAGCAGCTTACAGGGGTCACGCGGGTCCTACAATGAGCAGTTCTTC.

This chain connects TRBV7-9 to TRBJ1-3; 9 bases are a match to TRBD1. The V gene's germline CDR1 is SEHNR and CDR2 FQNEAQ (reference sequence). The CDR3 runs to 13 residues. V gave up 10 bases and J gave up 2 bases; unmatched junction bases: 3. CDR3 bases: TGTGCCATACAGGGGGCTGCTGGAAACACCATATATTTT. Amino acid sequence: CAIQGAAGNTIYF.

Concerning this clone itself: Different DNA sequences within this sample yield the same CDR3. The CDR3 DNA reads TGTGCCTGGAGGAGAGGGCCCAACACTGAAGCTTTCTTT. Protein: CAWRRGPNTEAFF. The gene calls are TRBV30 and TRBJ1-1; D is uncertain. V dropped 3 bases and J dropped 2 bases, with 10 bases sitting between them. Per the germline V gene, CDR1 is GTSNPN and CDR2 is SVGIG (reference sequence). The CDR3 contains 13 residues. The full variable domain, rest sourced from reference TRBV30 and TRBJ1-1, is SQTIHQWPATLVQPVGSPLSLECTVEGTSNPNLYWYRQAAGRGLQLLFYSVGIGQISSEVPQNLSASRPQDRQFILSSKKLLLSDSGFYLCAWRRGPNTEAFFGQGTRLTVV.

The V and J genes are TRBV9 and TRBJ2-5; D might be TRBD2 (5 bases). Germline V gene lookup returns CDR1 SGDLS and CDR2 YYNGEE. V was trimmed by 0 bases and J by 2 bases, leaving 17 bases between them. This CDR3 spans 17 amino acids. CDR3 sequence reads: CASSVGSRGRDQETQYF. In nucleotides, the CDR3 is TGTGCCAGCAGCGTAGGCAGCCGAGGCCGGGATCAAGAGACCCAGTACTTC.

As regards this clone: The sample has other DNA sequences that encode this CDR3 too. This chain links TRBV7-3 with TRBJ2-7; 8 positions match TRBD2. CDR1 SGHTA and CDR2 FQGTGA come from the germline V gene. This CDR3 comprises 15 residues. Unmatched junction bases numbered 3, after V lost 2 bases and J lost 0 bases. Written as DNA, the CDR3 is TGTGCCAGCAGCTTACTCGCGGGGGGCTCCTACGAGCAGTACTTC. Amino acid sequence: CASSLLAGGSYEQYF.

The V gene is TRBV19, the J gene TRBJ2-3; 13 nucleotides line up with TRBD2. Trimming removed 0 bases from V and 8 bases from J; junction bases left unmatched: 11. Germline loops: CDR1 LNHDA, CDR2 SQIVND (reference sequence). There are 18 residues in the CDR3. In DNA, the CDR3 is TGTGCCAGTAGTATAGATTCCCCACTAGCGGGGGGGCGTCCTACGCAGTATTTT. The encoded protein is CASSIDSPLAGGRPTQYF.

The chain employs TRBV24-1 and TRBJ2-3; D remains ambiguous. Trimming shortened V by 3 bases and J by 0 bases, and 6 bases separated the two germline ends. The CDR3 runs to 14 residues. Germline V lookup: CDR1 KGHDR, CDR2 SFDVKD. The CDR3 nucleotides read TGTGCCACCAGTGATCCTTTTAGCACAGATACGCAGTATTTT. Translated: CATSDPFSTDTQYF.

This clone was recorded once. This rearrangement joins TRBV27 to TRBJ2-1, with TRBD1 matching 7 bases. V lost 3 bases and J lost 4; bases outside the gene matches: 3. From germline, CDR1 is MNHEY and CDR2 SMNVEV (reference sequence). The CDR3 spans 14 residues. CDR3 coding DNA: TGTGCCAGCAGTTTGGGGACAGCTTACAATGAGCAGTTCTTC. Encoded protein: CASSLGTAYNEQFF.

The rearrangement joins TRBV3-1 (or the pseudogene TRBV3-2) to TRBJ2-5, with 9 bases that match TRBD1. Losses at the gene ends were 5 bases for V and 4 bases for J; bases not matched to a gene: 8. The CDR3 is 15 amino acids. Germline CDR1 and CDR2: LGHDT and YNNKEL (reference sequence). This CDR3 is CASSTGTGKGETQYF. CDR3 DNA: TGTGCCAGCAGCACCGGGACAGGGAAAGGAGAGACCCAGTACTTC.

The chain links TRBV13 to TRBJ2-1; TRBD2 matches 9 bases. The germline gives CDR1 PRHDT, CDR2 FYEKMQ (reference sequence). The junction had 9 bases not matched to a gene; V was cut back by 2 bases and J by 7 bases. The CDR3 sequence is 16 residues long. This CDR3 reads CASSLRWAGGPNEQFF. As DNA, the CDR3 is TGTGCCAGCAGCTTAAGGTGGGCGGGAGGGCCAAATGAGCAGTTCTTC.

The V and J genes are TRBV19 and TRBJ1-3; 9 positions agree with TRBD1. J was trimmed by 4 bases and V by 5 bases; bases with no gene match: 9. Per germline, CDR1 LNHDA and CDR2 SQIVND (reference sequence). There are 16 residues in the CDR3. The CDR3 DNA reads TGTGCCAGTAGTCCAGGACAGGGGAGATCAGGAAACACCATATATTTT. It codes for CASSPGQGRSGNTIYF.

This clone was seen more than once but under ten times. V and J are TRBV19 and TRBJ2-3, with D possibly matching TRBD2 (7 bases). The V end was cut by 6 bases, the J end by 0 bases, with 13 bases between. Per the germline V gene, CDR1 is LNHDA and CDR2 is SQIVND (reference sequence). There are 15 residues in the CDR3. CDR3 protein: CASRGGGASTDTQYF. CDR3 coding DNA: TGTGCCAGTAGAGGAGGGGGGGCCAGCACAGATACGCAGTATTTT.

The chain uses TRBV27 and TRBJ1-2; TRBD1 matches 7 bases. Germline CDR1 and CDR2: MNHEY and SMNVEV (reference sequence). V trimming: 4 bases; J trimming: 3 bases; junction bases outside the gene matches: 11. The CDR3 covers 16 residues. The CDR3 nucleotides are TGTGCCAGCAGTTCCGTCCGACAGGGCGTTCACTATGGCTACACCTTC. Translation gives CASSSVRQGVHYGYTF.

This chain connects TRBV2 to TRBJ2-3, with D possibly TRBD2 on 5 matching bases. This CDR3 spans 12 amino acids. Looked up from germline, CDR1 is SNHLY and CDR2 is FYNNEI. V was clipped by 6 bases and J by 4 bases, with 8 bases between them. The CDR3 DNA follows: TGTGCCAGCAGGGAACTAGCAGATACGCAGTATTTT. As protein: CASRELADTQYF.

This clone was seen just once. The chain recombines TRBV7-3 with TRBJ1-2; possibly TRBD1 for D (5 bases). Germline V CDR1 and CDR2: SGHTA, FQGTGA. V was shortened by 2 bases and J by 7 bases, with 17 bases between the two germline ends. This CDR3 contains 15 residues. CDR3: CASSLERRQGVGYTF. The CDR3 region has the DNA TGTGCCAGCAGCTTAGAAAGAAGGCAGGGTGTTGGCTACACCTTC.